This TCR beta chain was profiled in a study of T cells in Graves' hyperthyroidism and ophthalmopathy. Newly diagnosed hyperthyroidism, duration under 2 months, in patients aged 18 to 65. TCR beta CDR3 region amplification was performed from RNA transcripts. Initially, a first-round RT-PCR of the TCR CDR3 employed the HTBI primer set. Each CDR3 protein gets one entry after TCRdb re-called the multiplex PCR reads with MiXCR. Among a few hundred thousand distinct CDR3 sequences, nearly 15% were seen once, and the ten largest hold 30% to 35%. Ten or more counts support this clonotype. The CDR3 is 13 residues long. CDR1 SNHLY and CDR2 FYNNEI come from the germline V gene. Trimming pared 7 bases from V and 6 bases from J, leaving 10 bases between.

Sequenced: blood. This chain links TRBV2 with TRBJ1-6, with a tentative D call TRBD1 (5 bases). The sequence came from a woman aged 45-65 years with Graves' hyperthyroidism that later progressed to Graves' ophthalmopathy. The CDR3 loop is CASIRGINSPLHF. The CDR3 bases are TGTGCCAGCATCCGGGGGATTAATTCACCCCTCCACTTT.